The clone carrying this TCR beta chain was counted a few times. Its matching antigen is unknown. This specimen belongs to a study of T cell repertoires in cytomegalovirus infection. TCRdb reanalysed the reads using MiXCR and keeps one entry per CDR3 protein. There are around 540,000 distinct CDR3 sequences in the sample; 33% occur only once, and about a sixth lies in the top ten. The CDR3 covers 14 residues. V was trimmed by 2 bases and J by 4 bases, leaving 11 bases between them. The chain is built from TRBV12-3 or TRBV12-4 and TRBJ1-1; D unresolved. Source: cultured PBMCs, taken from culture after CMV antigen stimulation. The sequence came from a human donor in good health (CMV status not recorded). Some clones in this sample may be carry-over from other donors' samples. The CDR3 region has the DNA TGTGCCAGCAGTTTAAGAGAGGGATTCACTGAAGCTTTCTTT. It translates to CASSLREGFTEAFF.